A selection of T cell receptor beta chains follows, all from one sample in a study of blood T cell repertoires in COVID-19. The assay was immunoSEQ multiplex PCR, and TCRdb's table has in-frame clones only and misses some. The data show roughly 170,000 clones, approximately 84% seen once. The sequenced sample consisted of peripheral blood. The receptors come from a human donor in a cohort sampled during active COVID-19. CDR3s include the opening cysteine and the closing phenylalanine or tryptophan. The order of the fields is V gene, D gene, clone size, J gene, CDR3 protein, CDR3 DNA. The D gene is left open where the match is weak. Not all rows give a size; the values are once, few, many and, for expanded clones, a class.

v_call: TRBV29-1
d_call: TRBD1
clone_size: NA
j_call: TRBJ1-1
cdr3_aa: CSVHPGQSTEAFF
cdr3_nt: TGCAGCGTTCATCCGGGACAGAGCACTGAAGCTTTCTTT

v_call: TRBV7-9
d_call: NA
clone_size: NA
j_call: TRBJ2-2
cdr3_aa: CASSLLATGELFF
cdr3_nt: TGTGCCAGCAGCTTATTAGCAACCGGGGAGCTGTTTTTT

v_call: TRBV11-2
d_call: TRBD1
clone_size: NA
j_call: TRBJ2-3
cdr3_aa: CASSSGQGAVTLSTDTQYF
cdr3_nt: TGTGCCAGCAGCTCCGGACAGGGCGCCGTTACCCTCAGCACAGATACGCAGTATTTT

v_call: TRBV10-3
d_call: TRBD1
clone_size: NA
j_call: TRBJ2-1
cdr3_aa: CAIKTRDRVQFF
cdr3_nt: TGTGCCATCAAGACCCGGGACAGGGTGCAGTTCTTC

v_call: TRBV19
d_call: NA
clone_size: NA
j_call: TRBJ1-4
cdr3_aa: CASSATTGQMGKLFF
cdr3_nt: TGTGCCAGTAGTGCAACGACAGGTCAGATGGGAAAACTGTTTTTT

v_call: TRBV5-5
d_call: NA
clone_size: NA
j_call: TRBJ1-2
cdr3_aa: CASSSLPNYGYTF
cdr3_nt: TGTGCCAGCAGCTCGCTACCTAACTATGGCTACACCTTC

v_call: TRBV7-8
d_call: NA
clone_size: once
j_call: TRBJ2-7
cdr3_aa: CASSQITGIGEQYF
cdr3_nt: TGTGCCAGCAGCCAGATAACAGGTATAGGGGAGCAGTACTTC

v_call: TRBV7-8
d_call: NA
clone_size: NA
j_call: TRBJ1-1
cdr3_aa: CASSWGRNTEAFF
cdr3_nt: TGTGCCAGCAGCTGGGGGCGGAACACTGAAGCTTTCTTT

v_call: TRBV19
d_call: NA
clone_size: once
j_call: TRBJ1-6
cdr3_aa: CASSPTGFSNSPLHF
cdr3_nt: TGTGCCAGTAGTCCGACAGGTTTTTCTAATTCACCCCTCCACTTT

v_call: TRBV11-2
d_call: TRBD1
clone_size: NA
j_call: TRBJ2-1
cdr3_aa: CASRRQGIHEQFF
cdr3_nt: TGTGCCAGCAGGAGACAGGGGATCCATGAGCAGTTCTTC

v_call: TRBV5-1
d_call: TRBD1
clone_size: once
j_call: TRBJ1-1
cdr3_aa: CASSKGQGIMNTEAFF
cdr3_nt: TGCGCCAGCAGCAAAGGACAGGGGATAATGAACACTGAAGCTTTCTTT

v_call: TRBV2
d_call: NA
clone_size: NA
j_call: TRBJ2-7
cdr3_aa: CASSETQGISAEQYF
cdr3_nt: TGTGCCAGCAGTGAAACGCAGGGGATTTCGGCCGAGCAGTACTTC

v_call: TRBV7-8
d_call: TRBD1
clone_size: NA
j_call: TRBJ2-7
cdr3_aa: CASSLGQGVYEQYF
cdr3_nt: TGTGCCAGCAGCTTAGGACAGGGGGTTTACGAGCAGTACTTC

v_call: TRBV6-6
d_call: NA
clone_size: NA
j_call: TRBJ1-6
cdr3_aa: CASSSSQGIYSPLHF
cdr3_nt: TGTGCCAGCAGTTCGTCACAGGGTATATATTCACCCCTCCACTTT

v_call: TRBV7-8
d_call: NA
clone_size: NA
j_call: TRBJ1-1
cdr3_aa: CASRGKGDFGRNTEAFF
cdr3_nt: TGTGCCAGCAGGGGAAAGGGGGATTTCGGGCGGAACACTGAAGCTTTCTTT

v_call: TRBV7-9
d_call: TRBD1
clone_size: NA
j_call: TRBJ1-2
cdr3_aa: CASSLAPATTDRESSYTF
cdr3_nt: TGTGCCAGCAGCTTAGCGCCAGCCACCACTGACAGGGAGTCTAGCTACACCTTC

v_call: TRBV7-8
d_call: TRBD2
clone_size: NA
j_call: TRBJ2-6
cdr3_aa: CASSLGSTSGYTGANVLTF
cdr3_nt: TGTGCCAGCAGCTTAGGGTCGACTAGCGGGTACACTGGGGCCAACGTCCTGACTTTC

v_call: TRBV6-5
d_call: TRBD1
clone_size: NA
j_call: TRBJ1-5
cdr3_aa: CASRTGDQPQHF
cdr3_nt: TGTGCCAGCCGGACAGGGGATCAGCCCCAGCATTTT

v_call: TRBV12-3/TRBV12-4
d_call: NA
clone_size: NA
j_call: TRBJ1-1
cdr3_aa: CASSPDNTEAFF
cdr3_nt: TGTGCCAGCAGTCCAGATAACACTGAAGCTTTCTTT

v_call: TRBV29-1
d_call: NA
clone_size: NA
j_call: TRBJ2-7
cdr3_aa: CSVESAGATYEQYF
cdr3_nt: TGCAGCGTTGAATCGGCGGGGGCCACCTACGAGCAGTACTTC

v_call: TRBV4-1
d_call: TRBD1
clone_size: NA
j_call: TRBJ2-7
cdr3_aa: CASSPGQGEQYF
cdr3_nt: TGCGCCAGCAGCCCGGGACAGGGAGAGCAGTACTTC

v_call: TRBV18
d_call: NA
clone_size: NA
j_call: TRBJ2-6
cdr3_aa: CASSPERPPGANVLTF
cdr3_nt: TGTGCCAGCTCCCCGGAGAGGCCTCCTGGGGCCAACGTCCTGACTTTC

v_call: TRBV19
d_call: TRBD2
clone_size: once
j_call: TRBJ2-2
cdr3_aa: CASSERGTSGPGELFF
cdr3_nt: TGTGCCAGTAGTGAGCGGGGGACTAGCGGGCCCGGGGAGCTGTTTTTT

v_call: TRBV15
d_call: TRBD1
clone_size: NA
j_call: TRBJ1-5
cdr3_aa: CATSRGDRRDSNQPQHF
cdr3_nt: TGTGCCACCAGCAGAGGGGACAGGCGGGATAGCAATCAGCCCCAGCATTTT

v_call: TRBV4-2
d_call: NA
clone_size: NA
j_call: TRBJ2-4
cdr3_aa: CASSQEPGQPENIQYF
cdr3_nt: TGTGCCAGCAGCCAAGAACCCGGACAGCCTGAAAACATTCAGTACTTC